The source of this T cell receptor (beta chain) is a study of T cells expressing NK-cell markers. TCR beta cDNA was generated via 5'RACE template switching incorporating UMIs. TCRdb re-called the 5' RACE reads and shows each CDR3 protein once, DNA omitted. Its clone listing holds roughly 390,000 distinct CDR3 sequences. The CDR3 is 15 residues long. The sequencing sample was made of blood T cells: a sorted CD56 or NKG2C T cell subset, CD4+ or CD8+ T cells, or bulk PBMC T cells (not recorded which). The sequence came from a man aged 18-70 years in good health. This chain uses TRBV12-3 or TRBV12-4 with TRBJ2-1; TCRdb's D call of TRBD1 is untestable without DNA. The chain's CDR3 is CASSPAPGQYNEQFF.